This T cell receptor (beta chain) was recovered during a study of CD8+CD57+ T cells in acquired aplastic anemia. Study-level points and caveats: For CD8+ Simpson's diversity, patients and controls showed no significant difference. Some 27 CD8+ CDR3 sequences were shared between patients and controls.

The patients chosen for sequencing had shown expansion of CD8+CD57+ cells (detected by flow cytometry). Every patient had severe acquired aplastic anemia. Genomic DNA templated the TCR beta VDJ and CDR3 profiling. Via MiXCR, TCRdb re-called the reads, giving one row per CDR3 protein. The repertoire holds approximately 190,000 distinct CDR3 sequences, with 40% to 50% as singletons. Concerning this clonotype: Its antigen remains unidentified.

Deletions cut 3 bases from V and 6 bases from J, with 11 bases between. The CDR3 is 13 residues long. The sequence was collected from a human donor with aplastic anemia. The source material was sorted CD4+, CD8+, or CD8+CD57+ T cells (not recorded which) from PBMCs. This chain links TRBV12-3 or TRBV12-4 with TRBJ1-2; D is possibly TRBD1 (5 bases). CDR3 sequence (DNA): TGTGCCAGCAGTTTCTTGTCCAGGGATGGCTACACCTTC. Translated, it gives CASSFLSRDGYTF.